This is a list of T cell receptor beta chains from one sample in a study of blood T cell repertoires in COVID-19. Assay: immunoSEQ multiplex PCR; the TCRdb copy retains only in-frame clones and omits some. The sample records approximately 210,000 clones, about 85% being singletons. Sequencing was performed on peripheral blood. These receptors came from a human donor in a cohort sampled during active COVID-19. Each CDR3 is given without its conserved first and last residue.

TRBV11-3	TRBJ2-5	ASSLSQPGEKETQY
TRBV19	TRBJ2-1	ASSTTPPGNEQF
TRBV5-8	TRBJ1-2	ASSFTGTGKNYGYT
TRBV12-3/TRBV12-4	TRBJ2-1	ASSFRGREQF
TRBV11-2	TRBJ2-5	ASSLWGQGGETQY
TRBV4-1	TRBJ2-3	ASSQPPGQGAQDTQY
TRBV4-1	TRBJ2-7	ASSQEQGANYEQY
TRBV7-9	TRBJ2-1	ASEAGAYNEQF
TRBV5-1	TRBJ2-5	ASSQLASQETQY
TRBV15	TRBJ2-1	ATSRDPGSQAGDEQF
TRBV6-5	TRBJ2-5	ASTGHNQETQY
TRBV19	TRBJ1-2	ASSISRNYGYT
TRBV10-3	TRBJ2-3	AISGTSGGSSTDTQY
TRBV5-8	TRBJ1-1	ASSLVPGQAF
TRBV7-8	TRBJ2-3	ASSSVGVRTDTQY
TRBV24-1	TRBJ1-5	ATRDRSDQPQH
TRBV29-1	TRBJ1-1	SVDEGANTEAF
TRBV3-1/TRBV3-2	TRBJ2-3	ASSARTGATDTQY
TRBV7-8	TRBJ1-2	ASSLAGDYGYT
TRBV5-1	TRBJ1-2	ASSLTGEASGYT
TRBV19	TRBJ1-1	ASTGDRVKTEAF
TRBV3-1/TRBV3-2	TRBJ2-5	ASSPYPRPQSAQY
TRBV5-4	TRBJ2-3	ASSLMGPTDTQY
TRBV2	TRBJ2-5	ASSEALLEGETQY
TRBV3-1/TRBV3-2	TRBJ1-2	ASSLSWSSGGGYT
TRBV5-6	TRBJ2-3	ASSLNWGASDTQY
TRBV14	TRBJ2-5	ASSQPGLAPRWETQY
TRBV19	TRBJ2-7	ASSNRDRGNYEQY
TRBV5-1	TRBJ2-7	ASSSTGGTYEQY
TRBV30	TRBJ1-1	AWSGQGISGAF
TRBV2	TRBJ2-6	ASGISRTGANVLT
TRBV5-1	TRBJ2-3	ASSLGAGAKNTQY
TRBV6-5	TRBJ2-7	ASTGGALDEQY
TRBV2	TRBJ1-4	ASTTDTTNEKLF
TRBV2	TRBJ2-7	ASSDAAELYEQY
TRBV18	TRBJ2-6	ASSGFEGANVLT
TRBV24-1	TRBJ2-7	ATSAQGTYEQY
TRBV7-2	TRBJ2-3	ASSHRTVLGNTQY
TRBV28	TRBJ2-3	ASSLQGTSGDTQY
TRBV27	TRBJ2-7	ASSLSLNTVSYEQY
TRBV2	TRBJ1-5	ASRLDRNQPQH
TRBV7-7	TRBJ2-3	ASSLAGGPTDTQY
TRBV4-2	TRBJ1-5	ASSHDGRRDQPQH
TRBV5-1	TRBJ2-1	ASSLGGRAVDEQF
TRBV19	TRBJ1-4	ASSIGQEIGKLF
TRBV12-3/TRBV12-4	TRBJ2-3	ASSLLLATQY
TRBV7-6	TRBJ2-2	ASSGAARGGAGELF
TRBV12-3/TRBV12-4	TRBJ1-1	ASSFGANTEAF
TRBV6-5	TRBJ2-7	ASSYDNNYEQY
TRBV28	TRBJ1-5	ASRDLTGPGGQPQH
TRBV5-5	TRBJ1-4	ASSQTHKGGEKLF
TRBV28	TRBJ2-1	ASRVRGARGVDEQF
TRBV19	TRBJ2-6	ASGPGSPGANVLT